This entry is about one T cell receptor (beta chain). Its specificity is unknown. The V and J ends lost 5 bases and 3 bases, in that order; junction bases with no gene match: 1. Germline CDR1 reads SGHTA; CDR2 reads FQGNSA. The CDR3 has 13 amino acids. This specimen belongs to a study of T cell responses to AZD1222 COVID-19 vaccine. The assay was immunoSEQ multiplex PCR, and TCRdb's table has in-frame clones only and misses some. The table includes 80,000 to 100,000 clones, around 90% detected once. Study results and limitations: Variant regions that are unmutated are reportedly the target of nearly half of spike-specific TCRs. The repertoires were collected only after the peak T cell response. Spike was spanned by vaccine-associated CD4 TCRs, which were dominant at 160-218 and 743-854. Just six people given AZD1222 tested seropositive at baseline.

Sample: peripheral blood, taken 28 days after the second AZD1222 dose. This clonotype was obtained from an adult who received the AZD1222 COVID-19 vaccine. The chain joins TRBV7-2 to TRBJ2-1; TRBD2 matches at 7 bases. The CDR3 is CASSRDYYNEQFF. Here the CDR3 DNA reads TGTGCCAGCAGCCGGGACTACTACAATGAGCAGTTCTTC.